The 26 T cell receptor beta chains below all came from one sample that was sequenced in a study of blood T cell repertoires in COVID-19 (dated by TCRdb to 2018 to 2021). The protocol used for the library was the immunoSEQ multiplex PCR assay. Entries here come from immuneACCESS through TCRdb and include only in-frame sequences with V and J called. Some clones fail to appear in such tables; in the studies checked, an unresolved V gene covers under half of the shortfall, and the cause of the remainder is unknown. The sample profile shows fewer than 400,000 clones; 80% to 90% of them were found once. Roughly 2.3% of the sample belongs to the ten largest clones. The specimen sequenced was PBMCs or T cells enriched from blood (not recorded which). These receptors all stem from a man between 25 and 39 years old who had recovered from COVID-19.

V usage is TRBV30 and J usage is TRBJ2-5, with D uncertain. This CDR3 region has 14 residues. The V and J ends lost 5 bases and 0 bases respectively, with 13 bases between them. Germline V gives CDR1 GTSNPN, CDR2 SVGIG (reference sequence). The CDR3 protein is CAWRRNLYQETQYF. CDR3 bases: TGTGCCTGGCGTAGAAACCTGTACCAAGAGACCCAGTACTTC.

The CDR3 coding sequence is TGTGCCAGCTCACATGGACGGGAGAACTATGGCTACACCTTC. Translated: CASSHGRENYGYTF. V is TRBV18 and J is TRBJ1-2; D uncertain. V was clipped by 4 bases and J by 2 bases, with 11 bases between them. This CDR3 is built from 14 residues. In germline, CDR1 is KGHSH, CDR2 LQKENI.

This chain connects TRBV5-1 to TRBJ1-2; TRBD1 aligns across 10 bases. J was trimmed by 5 bases and V by 2 bases; bases with no gene match: 6. Germline loops: CDR1 SGHRS, CDR2 YFSETQ. The CDR3 length is 15 residues. The CDR3 DNA reads as TGCGCCAGCAGCTTTGAACCGGGACAGGGGTATGGCTACACCTTC. This translates into CASSFEPGQGYGYTF. The variable domain in full, with the rest retrieved from reference TRBV5-1 and TRBJ1-2, is KAGVTQTPRYLIKTRGQQVTLSCSPISGHRSVSWYQQTPGQGLQFLFEYFSETQRNKGNFPGRFSGRQFSNSRSEMNVSTLELGDSALYLCASSFEPGQGYGYTFGSGTRLTVV.

J is TRBJ1-2 and V is TRBV7-9; D is ambiguous. The germline V gene encodes CDR1 SEHNR and CDR2 FQNEAQ (reference sequence). V dropped 8 bases and J dropped 5 bases, with 21 bases sitting between them. This CDR3 spans 15 amino acids. The CDR3 is CASSGVEVDGYGYTF. CDR3 DNA sequence: TGTGCCAGCTCCGGGGTAGAGGTAGACGGATATGGCTACACCTTC.

This chain uses TRBV2 with TRBJ1-4; 8 nucleotides line up with TRBD1. The CDR3 length is 15 residues. V shed 7 bases, J shed 1 base, and the junction held 5 bases outside the gene matches. Germline V lookup: CDR1 SNHLY, CDR2 FYNNEI. This chain's CDR3 is CASTKDRGTNEKLFF. The CDR3 DNA is TGTGCCAGCACGAAAGACAGGGGAACTAATGAAAAACTGTTTTTT. Using reference TRBV2 and TRBJ1-4 for the parts outside the CDR3, the full variable domain is EPEVTQTPSHQVTQMGQEVILRCVPISNHLYFYWYRQILGQKVEFLVSFYNNEISEKSEIFDDQFSVERPDGSNFTLKIRSTKLEDSAMYFCASTKDRGTNEKLFFGSGTQLSVL.

V gene TRBV15 combines with J gene TRBJ1-2; the match to TRBD1 covers 8 bases. The germline gives CDR1 LNHNV, CDR2 YYDKDF (reference sequence). The CDR3 length is 16 residues. Losses at the gene ends were 4 bases for V and 4 bases for J; bases not matched to a gene: 11. The CDR3 loop reads CATSKRGQGKPYGYTF. CDR3 DNA: TGTGCCACCAGCAAAAGAGGACAGGGAAAACCCTATGGCTACACCTTC.

The rearrangement joins TRBV9 to TRBJ2-7; the D gene is possibly TRBD2 (6 bases). Per germline, CDR1 SGDLS and CDR2 YYNGEE. The V end was cut by 4 bases, the J end by 3 bases, with 14 bases between. The CDR3 has 14 residues. The CDR3 region has the DNA TGTGCCAGCAGCCCCCGTGGAGGGGACTACGAGCAGTACTTC. This codes for CASSPRGGDYEQYF.

The genes are TRBV5-4 and TRBJ2-5; tentatively, D is TRBD1 (6 bases). The V gene lost 0 bases and the J gene lost 5 bases, with 11 bases spanning the gap. CDR1 is SGHNT and CDR2 is YYREEE in the germline V gene (reference sequence). This CDR3 region has 14 residues. The CDR3 region is CASSLDRVEETQYF. CDR3 DNA: TGTGCCAGCAGCTTGGACAGGGTAGAGGAGACCCAGTACTTC.

The chain has TRBV10-2 and TRBJ1-1; 8 nucleotides line up with TRBD1. The V segment lost 3 bases and the J segment 1 base; nucleotides outside the gene matches: 4. Per the germline V gene, CDR1 is WSHSY and CDR2 is SAAADI. The length of the CDR3 is 15 residues. This chain's CDR3 is CASSDPGQGNTEAFF. CDR3 nucleotides: TGCGCCAGCAGTGATCCCGGACAGGGGAACACTGAAGCTTTCTTT.

This sequence joins TRBV4-1 and TRBJ2-5, with TRBD1 matching over 11 bases. V lost 0 bases, J lost 5 bases, and 2 bases stayed unmatched. Germline CDR1 MGHRA, CDR2 YSYEKL. The CDR3 runs to 15 residues. The CDR3, as DNA: TGCGCCAGCAGCCAAGAAGGGACAGGGGGTGAGACCCAGTACTTC. The encoded protein is CASSQEGTGGETQYF.

This clone was observed a handful of times. The chain uses TRBV2 and TRBJ1-1; 8 nucleotides match TRBD1. The CDR3 covers 14 residues. Germline V gives CDR1 SNHLY, CDR2 FYNNEI. The trim removed 6 bases at V and 4 bases at J, leaving 7 bases unmatched. The CDR3 sequence is CASSPGGSITEAFF. In nucleotides, the CDR3 is TGTGCCAGCAGCCCAGGGGGCAGTATCACTGAAGCTTTCTTT.

The chain links TRBV9 to TRBJ1-1; D unresolved. Germline V gene sequence: CDR1 SGDLS, CDR2 YYNGEE. Trimming shortened V by 5 bases and J by 1 base, and 9 bases separated the two germline ends. The length of the CDR3 is 13 residues. The CDR3 is CASRLVGNTEAFF. CDR3 DNA: TGTGCCAGCAGGCTAGTGGGGAACACTGAAGCTTTCTTT. The full variable domain, with the rest looked up from reference TRBV9 and TRBJ1-1, is DSGVTQTPKHLITATGQRVTLRCSPRSGDLSVYWYQQSLDQGLQFLIQYYNGEERAKGNILERFSAQQFPDLHSELNLSSLELGDSALYFCASRLVGNTEAFFGQGTRLTVV.

For this clone: Distinct nucleotide sequences in the sample also encode this CDR3. The chain couples TRBV18 to TRBJ1-1; D call uncertain. The germline V gene encodes CDR1 KGHSH and CDR2 LQKENI. The CDR3 spans 13 residues. The V and J ends lost 5 bases and 2 bases respectively, with 9 bases between them. The CDR3: CASSGQANTEAFF. Written as DNA, the CDR3 is TGTGCCAGCTCAGGCCAGGCTAACACTGAAGCTTTCTTT.

The chain is built from TRBV10-3 and TRBJ1-2, with D possibly TRBD1 on 6 matching bases. Germline V gene lookup returns CDR1 ENHRY and CDR2 SYGVKD. The CDR3 spans 11 residues. V lost 5 bases and J lost 8, with 9 bases in between. CDR3 DNA sequence: TGTGCCATCAGTCGAACAGGGGGCTACACCTTC. This codes for CAISRTGGYTF.

The CDR3 spells CASSEQGTGNQPQHF. Here the CDR3 DNA reads TGTGCCAGCAGCGAACAGGGGACTGGAAATCAGCCCCAGCATTTT. The chain carries TRBV9 and TRBJ1-5, with TRBD1 matching over 7 bases. Per germline, CDR1 SGDLS and CDR2 YYNGEE. This CDR3 region has 15 residues. Trimming at V came to 3 bases and at J to 4 bases, leaving 7 bases not matched to a gene.

This sequence joins TRBV7-9 and TRBJ2-7, with D perhaps TRBD1 (6 bases). The V and J ends lost 7 bases and 6 bases respectively, with 13 bases between them. The CDR3 sequence is 12 residues long. Germline values: CDR1 SEHNR, CDR2 FQNEAQ (reference sequence). CDR3: CASNTGLGEQYF. CDR3 DNA sequence: TGTGCCAGCAACACAGGGTTAGGCGAGCAGTACTTC.

This chain links TRBV30 with TRBJ1-4; 7 nucleotides line up with TRBD1. This CDR3 contains 14 residues. V lost 3 bases, J lost 8 bases, and 9 bases stayed unmatched. Germline CDR1 GTSNPN, CDR2 SVGIG (reference sequence). CDR3 loop: CAWRSQGVGEKLFF. The CDR3 DNA is TGTGCCTGGAGGTCCCAGGGGGTTGGGGAAAAACTGTTTTTT.

The chain links TRBV5-1 to TRBJ1-2; D is uncertain. Germline V gene lookup returns CDR1 SGHRS and CDR2 YFSETQ. V was cut by 0 bases and J by 7 bases, with 13 bases left in between. The CDR3 sequence is 14 residues long. The CDR3 nucleotides read TGCGCCAGCAGCTTGGACGGAGGTCGGGGTGGCTACACCTTC. Amino acid sequence: CASSLDGGRGGYTF. Together with reference TRBV5-1 and TRBJ1-2, the CDR3 gives the full variable domain: KAGVTQTPRYLIKTRGQQVTLSCSPISGHRSVSWYQQTPGQGLQFLFEYFSETQRNKGNFPGRFSGRQFSNSRSEMNVSTLELGDSALYLCASSLDGGRGGYTFGSGTRLTVV.

The J gene is TRBJ2-5, the V gene TRBV7-6, with TRBD2 matching 12 bases. The CDR3 covers 16 residues. Germline assignment: CDR1 SGHVS and CDR2 FNYEAQ. V lost 6 bases and J lost 1; bases outside the gene matches: 6. DNA of the CDR3: TGTGCCAGCAGTTTTCTAGCGGGGGGGATCCAAGAGACCCAGTACTTC. Its translation is CASSFLAGGIQETQYF.

The chain is built from TRBV4-1 and TRBJ1-1, with 9 bases that match TRBD1. The V and J ends lost 4 bases and 3 bases, in that order; junction bases with no gene match: 12. Germline CDR1 reads MGHRA; CDR2 reads YSYEKL. The CDR3 is 17 residues long. In nucleotides, the CDR3 is TGCGCCAGCAGCCCGGGACAGGGTCAGGCGAGGCACACTGAAGCTTTCTTT. It is translated as CASSPGQGQARHTEAFF.

V is TRBV18 and J is TRBJ2-7; a possible D gene is TRBD1 (6 bases). CDR3 length: 17 residues. The germline V and J ends were trimmed by 3 bases and 2 bases, with 20 bases remaining between them. Germline-derived CDR1 and CDR2 are KGHSH and LQKENI. The CDR3 DNA sequence: TGTGCCAGCTCACCGAAAACACTCGACAGGAGACCCTACGAGCAGTACTTC. Protein product: CASSPKTLDRRPYEQYF.

This clone came up once. V and J are TRBV6-5 and TRBJ2-6; D may be TRBD2 (5 bases). V shed 4 bases and J shed 0 bases, with 10 bases lying between them. The CDR3 is 16 residues long. The V gene's germline CDR1 is MNHEY and CDR2 SVGAGI. The CDR3 bases are TGTGCCAGCAGTTCGGGGAGCTACTCTGGGGCCAACGTCCTGACTTTC. It codes for CASSSGSYSGANVLTF.

Worth noting for this clone: A read error may be the cause here, since a much bigger clone is one base away. J is TRBJ2-5 and V is TRBV4-2, with 11 nucleotides matching TRBD2. Germline V lookup: CDR1 LGHNA, CDR2 YNFKEQ. This CDR3 has 16 amino acids. This CDR3 is CAGSQESSGGPETQYF. CDR3 bases: TGTGCCGGCAGCCAAGAGTCTAGCGGGGGGCCAGAGACCCAGTACTTC.

This clone showed up just once. V usage is TRBV13 and J usage is TRBJ2-7; 8 bases are a match to TRBD2. Germline assignment: CDR1 PRHDT and CDR2 FYEKMQ (reference sequence). The CDR3 consists of 12 residues. J gave up 13 bases and V 2 bases, and 7 bases lay outside the gene matches. The CDR3 here is CASSLTRGGRYF. As DNA, the CDR3 is TGTGCCAGCAGCTTAACCCGGGGGGGCCGATACTTC.

This sequence joins TRBV5-1 and TRBJ1-4; TRBD1 might be the D (6 bases). Trimming took off 4 bases at V and 4 bases at J, with 14 bases between the two ends. The CDR3 is 15 amino acids. Germline V gives CDR1 SGHRS, CDR2 YFSETQ. The CDR3 protein is CASSPDSTFNEKLFF. The CDR3 bases are TGCGCCAGCAGCCCGGACAGTACTTTTAATGAAAAACTGTTTTTT.

The chain joins TRBV11-2 to TRBJ2-7; 7 bases map to TRBD1. Losses at the gene ends were 2 bases for V and 2 bases for J; bases not matched to a gene: 6. Germline assignment: CDR1 SGHAT and CDR2 FQNNGV. The CDR3 is made up of 15 amino acids. The CDR3 nucleotides read TGTGCCAGCAGCTTACTAACAGGGGAAACCTACGAGCAGTACTTC. It yields the protein CASSLLTGETYEQYF. The whole variable domain, remainder taken from reference TRBV11-2 and TRBJ2-7, is EAGVAQSPRYKIIEKRQSVAFWCNPISGHATLYWYQQILGQGPKLLIQFQNNGVVDDSQLPKDRFSAERLKGVDSTLKIQPAKLEDSAVYLCASSLLTGETYEQYFGPGTRLTVT.